This T cell receptor (beta chain) was observed in a study of T cell responses to AZD1222 COVID-19 vaccine. Overall study results and limits: Just a handful of AZD1222 recipients were seropositive at baseline. Clonal diversity was possibly underestimated, and the donors were mostly white British, with more females. Reportedly, nearly half the spike-specific TCRs target unmutated variant regions.

The CDR3 spans 13 residues. Germline loops: CDR1 MDHEN, CDR2 SYDVKM. V was trimmed by 6 bases and J by 0 bases, leaving 6 bases between them. With respect to this clone: Its antigen is not known. Other DNA variants within this sample encode the same CDR3.

The repertoire was sequenced with immunoSEQ multiplex PCR; TCRdb's copy has only in-frame clones and lacks some. The data hold 150,000 to 200,000 clones, with 94% observed a single time. This clonotype was sampled from an adult in good health. Specimen: peripheral blood, collected on day 0 of AZD1222 vaccination. J is TRBJ1-5 and V is TRBV28; D call uncertain. The CDR3 region has the DNA TGTGCCAGCAGGGGTTATAGCAATCAGCCCCAGCATTTT. This gives the protein CASRGYSNQPQHF.